In its sample, the clone carrying this T cell receptor beta chain was seen a few times. The antigen remains unidentified. The data derive from a study of cytomegalovirus exposure and HLA in healthy donors. The overall study: Drawn from HLA-typed donors, around 85 million unique TCRs were held in an early data release. Study-level results: In a later analysis, a missense DCLRE1C variant was linked to TCR beta V- and J-gene trimming. The likely origin of a cluster of highly shared sequence variants was a sequencing artifact. The study flagged 150 to 200 TCR beta chains as cytomegalovirus-associated.

Germline V gene sequence: CDR1 LNHDA, CDR2 SQIVND (reference sequence). Trimming at V came to 2 bases and at J to 4 bases, leaving 5 bases not matched to a gene. The CDR3 runs to 16 residues. Use of 60 Vbeta and 13 Jbeta primers characterized the PCR. The protocol was immunoSEQ multiplex PCR, while the TCRdb copy is restricted to in-frame clones and leaves out a portion. Here the sample spans roughly 120,000 clones, around 69% being singletons. The chain combines TRBV19 with TRBJ2-6; the match to TRBD2 covers 7 bases. This receptor was identified in a woman aged 40 to 50 in good health and CMV-seropositive. Source material: PBMCs. The CDR3 nucleotides are TGTGCCAGTAGTATACAAGCGGGAAGCGGGGCCAACGTCCTGACTTTC. Translation: CASSIQAGSGANVLTF.